This record covers a single TCR beta chain. This sample was taken from a study of sequential checkpoint blockade in melanoma. Germline V lookup: CDR1 SEHNR, CDR2 FQNEAQ (reference sequence). The length of the CDR3 is 15 residues. The V end was cut by 1 base, the J end by 0 bases, with 7 bases between. Regarding treatment: randomized to nivolumab then ipilimumab (arm A) or the reverse (arm B). PBMC sorting kept live CD3+CD8+ cells without CD19 or CD56. Libraries were prepared by immunoSEQ multiplex PCR; TCRdb keeps only in-frame clonotypes and omits some of them. The data contain about 25,000 clones, about 77% of them singletons.

This sample comprised CD8+ T cells sorted from blood (inferred from file names), obtained from a patient given nivolumab and ipilimumab in sequence. This chain links TRBV7-9 with TRBJ2-4, with D hard to call. This TCR came from a human donor with melanoma. DNA for the CDR3: TGTGCCAGCAGCTTAGGACTCCTAGCCAAAAACATTCAGTACTTC. This encodes CASSLGLLAKNIQYF.